The 28 T cell receptor beta chains in this list originate from one sample, sequenced in a study of T-cell reconstitution after alpha-beta-depleted transplantation in children (TCRdb year 2016). This specimen's treatment or condition label, interpreted: allogeneic hematopoietic cell transplantation with graft depleted of TCRalphabeta T cells and CD19 B cells. Receptor amplification or capture employed PCR. The sequencing machine was an Illumina HiSeq 2500. TCR library preparation used molecular barcoding, with unique molecular identifiers applied to normalize quantification of the TCRbeta repertoire. Using fastp trimming at Q25 and MiXCR clonotype assembly, TCRdb reanalyzed the public sequencing data and kept in-frame beta chains. Each CDR3 protein appears once, grouped with its most common genes and DNA. This sample comprises hundreds of thousands of distinct CDR3 sequences, roughly 15% of them detected only once. The leading ten clones occupy 5% of the sample.

The sample in question was PBMCs, mostly from graft donor cells, obtained 360 days after TCRalphabeta/CD19-depleted stem cell transplant. The receptors originated from a male patient between 10 and 17 years old who had a stem cell transplant for acute lymphoblastic leukemia, so the T cells may come from the graft donor.

This clonotype was detected only a few times. V is TRBV20-1 and J is TRBJ2-3; D not certain. Germline V gives CDR1 DFQATT, CDR2 SNEGSKA (reference sequence). The CDR3 is 15 residues long. The V and J ends lost 6 bases and 4 bases respectively, with 20 bases between them. CDR3 residues: CSAISSYRRPDTQYF. In nucleotides, the CDR3 is TGCAGTGCCATTAGTAGCTACCGAAGACCAGATACGCAGTATTTT.

The chain couples TRBV6-6 to TRBJ2-7, with D uncertain. Germline values: CDR1 MNHNY, CDR2 SVGAGI (reference sequence). V was trimmed by 5 bases and J by 4 bases, leaving 9 bases between them. The CDR3 totals 12 residues. The CDR3 DNA reads TGTGCCAGCAGTAATGCCAAATACGAGCAGTACTTC. Translated: CASSNAKYEQYF.

The genes are TRBV6-1 and TRBJ2-7; D perhaps matches TRBD1 (6 bases). The CDR3 sequence is 13 residues long. The V gene's germline CDR1 is MNHNS and CDR2 SASEGT. Trimming shortened V by 8 bases and J by 0 bases, and 11 bases separated the two germline ends. The CDR3 spells CASVRDNSYEQYF. CDR3 in DNA: TGTGCCAGCGTCCGGGACAACTCCTACGAGCAGTACTTC.

A remark on this clonotype: One end of the junction is discordant with germline, which a read error may explain. The chain joins TRBV6-5 to TRBJ2-1, with 11 bases matching TRBD2. Germline-derived CDR1 and CDR2 are MNHEY and SVGAGI. This CDR3 is 16 amino acids long. This CDR3 reads CTSSYELAGVGNEQFF. In DNA form, the CDR3 reads TGTACCAGCAGTTATGAACTAGCGGGAGTTGGTAATGAGCAGTTCTTC.

CDR3 in amino acids: CASSTWTGFGGYTF. The CDR3, as DNA: TGTGCCAGCAGCACCTGGACAGGGTTCGGGGGCTACACCTTC. The chain uses TRBV12-3 or TRBV12-4 and TRBJ1-2, with 8 positions matching TRBD1. The ends lost 6 bases at V and 8 bases at J; junction bases unmatched: 11. CDR3 length: 14 amino acids.

This clonotype was observed at least ten times. The V gene is TRBV5-1, the J gene TRBJ1-5; D may be TRBD1 (5 bases). CDR3 size: 13 residues. The germline gives CDR1 SGHRS, CDR2 YFSETQ. Trimming removed 0 bases at V and 4 bases at J, with 5 bases between. The CDR3 is CASSLDRNQPQHF. In DNA, the CDR3 is TGCGCCAGCAGCTTGGACAGGAATCAGCCCCAGCATTTT.

This chain links TRBV10-3 with TRBJ1-6, with D maybe TRBD1 (5 bases). V lost 6 bases and J lost 9, with 15 bases in between. CDR3 length: 14 residues. Germline V CDR1 and CDR2: ENHRY, SYGVKD. CDR3 protein: CAISLGGISSPLHF. CDR3 nucleotides: TGTGCCATCAGCCTCGGGGGAATAAGTTCACCCCTCCACTTT.

This clonotype was picked up many times. This CDR3 is CASSLGIGLAETDTQYF. For the CDR3, the DNA is TGCGCCAGCAGCTTGGGAATCGGGCTAGCGGAAACAGATACGCAGTATTTT. The chain joins TRBV5-1 to TRBJ2-3, with TRBD2 identical over 7 bases. The CDR3 has 17 amino acids. Germline assignment: CDR1 SGHRS and CDR2 YFSETQ. V shed 0 bases and J 3 bases; nucleotides not matched to a gene: 10.

The chain recombines TRBV27 with TRBJ2-1, with a possible D match to TRBD2 (7 bases). Trimming removed 5 bases at V and 7 bases at J, with 24 bases between. The CDR3 has 17 amino acids. Germline V CDR1 and CDR2: MNHEY, SMNVEV (reference sequence). CDR3 amino acids: CASSTLLGGGPRNEQFF. In nucleotides, the CDR3 is TGTGCCAGCAGTACCCTCTTAGGGGGAGGGCCGAGGAATGAGCAGTTCTTC.

Concerning this clonotype: An end of the junction differs from the germline gene, which may be a read error. The chain carries TRBV11-2 and TRBJ2-1, with D unresolved. Germline V lookup: CDR1 SGHAT, CDR2 FQNNGV. CDR3 size: 8 residues. The CDR3 region has the DNA TGTGCCAGCAGCTTCCGTGTCTTC. Residues: CASSFRVF. Full variable domain (outside the CDR3, taken from reference TRBV11-2 and TRBJ2-1): EAGVAQSPRYKIIEKRQSVAFWCNPISGHATLYWYQQILGQGPKLLIQFQNNGVVDDSQLPKDRFSAERLKGVDSTLKIQPAKLEDSAVYLCASSFRVFGPGTRLTVL.

This chain connects TRBV2 to TRBJ2-7; 13 bases are shared with TRBD2. The V segment lost 8 bases and the J segment 1 base; nucleotides outside the gene matches: 5. Germline V gene data show CDR1 as SNHLY and CDR2 as FYNNEI. The CDR3 covers 15 residues. The CDR3 bases are TGTGCCAGCCAGGGACTAGCGGGACGGTCCTACGAGCAGTACTTC. This encodes CASQGLAGRSYEQYF. Filled out from reference TRBV2 and TRBJ2-7, the complete variable domain reads EPEVTQTPSHQVTQMGQEVILRCVPISNHLYFYWYRQILGQKVEFLVSFYNNEISEKSEIFDDQFSVERPDGSNFTLKIRSTKLEDSAMYFCASQGLAGRSYEQYFGPGTRLTVT.

This clonotype was seen at least ten times. The chain is built from TRBV4-1 and TRBJ2-5; maybe TRBD2 (6 bases). This CDR3 has 15 amino acids. Germline V gene sequence: CDR1 MGHRA, CDR2 YSYEKL. V was cut by 3 bases and J by 5 bases, with 16 bases left in between. The CDR3 DNA sequence: TGCGCCAGCAGCCATACGGGACTCGGGCAGGAGACCCAGTACTTC. As protein: CASSHTGLGQETQYF.

The chain joins TRBV5-5 to TRBJ1-3; the D is unclear. V gave up 3 bases and J gave up 4 bases, with 14 bases separating them. This CDR3 comprises 15 residues. Looked up from germline, CDR1 is SGHKS and CDR2 is YYEKEE (reference sequence). In nucleotides, the CDR3 is TGTGCCAGCAGCTCAGAATTGAGAATCGGAAACACCATATATTTT. Its protein is CASSSELRIGNTIYF.

This clonotype has a count of ten or more. The chain recombines TRBV28 with TRBJ2-7; D unresolved. This CDR3 spans 11 amino acids. Germline V CDR1 and CDR2: MDHEN, SYDVKM. V lost 6 bases to trimming and J lost 5 bases, with 8 bases between them. The CDR3 reads CASRTDNEQYF. CDR3 nucleotide sequence: TGTGCCAGCAGGACGGATAACGAGCAGTACTTC.

This clonotype was observed at least ten times. The chain is built from TRBV29-1 and TRBJ2-2; 13 nucleotides match TRBD2. The length of the CDR3 is 13 residues. Germline V CDR1 and CDR2: SQVTM, ANQGSEA. Trimming cost V 3 bases and J 9 bases; bases outside gene matches: 1. CDR3 residues: CSVEGLAGRELFF. The CDR3 DNA is TGCAGCGTTGAGGGACTAGCGGGAAGGGAGCTGTTTTTT.

Concerning this clonotype itself: This may come from a read error, since a much larger clone is one base off. This chain connects TRBV12-3 or TRBV12-4 to TRBJ2-7; 15 bases align to TRBD2. The CDR3 has 18 amino acids. The V gene end was trimmed by 6 bases and the J gene end by 3 bases; junction bases not matched to a gene: 12. The CDR3 DNA reads TGTGCCAGCAGCCACACTTGGACTAGCGGGAGGGAGGGCTACGAGCAGTACTTC. Encoded protein: CASSHTWTSGREGYEQYF.

This clonotype was found many times. The chain employs TRBV5-5 and TRBJ1-5; D is uncertain. V was cut by 1 base and J by 0 bases, with 8 bases left in between. This CDR3 contains 15 residues. The V gene's germline CDR1 is SGHKS and CDR2 YYEKEE (reference sequence). DNA of the CDR3: TGTGCCAGCAGCTTGCCCGACTTTAGCAATCAGCCCCAGCATTTT. Amino acids: CASSLPDFSNQPQHF.

The chain couples TRBV13 to TRBJ2-5; either TRBD1 or TRBD2 may fit D (5 bases each). Trimming took off 2 bases at V and 2 bases at J, with 18 bases between the two ends. This CDR3 has 17 amino acids. Germline loops: CDR1 PRHDT, CDR2 FYEKMQ (reference sequence). In DNA, the CDR3 is TGTGCCAGCAGCTTAATCAATTCGCTGGGGGATCAAGAGACCCAGTACTTC. Translated: CASSLINSLGDQETQYF.

This sequence joins TRBV21-1 and TRBJ2-5. TRBV21-1 is recorded as a pseudogene. The CDR3 covers 14 residues. CDR3 in DNA: TGTGCCAGCAGCAAAATCGTTTTGTCGGAGACCCAGTACTTC. Amino acid sequence: CASSKIVLSETQYF.

As DNA, the CDR3 is TGCAGTGCTAGAGATTCGAGGGCGGTACAAGAGACCCAGTACTTC. Translation: CSARDSRAVQETQYF. The V and J genes are TRBV20-1 and TRBJ2-5; maybe TRBD2 (5 bases). The CDR3 contains 15 residues. Germline V gives CDR1 DFQATT, CDR2 SNEGSKA (reference sequence). Between the trimmed V and J ends, which lost 0 bases and 2 bases, there was a span of 13 bases.

Only a few counts were recorded for this clonotype. A read error may account for a junction end that differs from germline. The V call is TRBV13, the J call TRBJ2-3; TRBD2 aligns across 13 bases. This CDR3 region has 15 residues. Germline CDR1 reads PRHDT; CDR2 reads FYEKMQ (reference sequence). The CDR3 DNA reads TGTGCCAGCAGCTTTTTTCTAACAGGGACTAGCGGGGTTCATTTT. It specifies CASSFFLTGTSGVHF.

This clonotype was seen only a few times. The chain employs TRBV20-1 and TRBJ2-1; 9 nucleotides match TRBD2. Germline V CDR1 and CDR2: DFQATT, SNEGSKA (reference sequence). V lost 5 bases and J lost 2; bases outside the gene matches: 7. This CDR3 has 15 residues. The CDR3 DNA reads TGCAGTGCTCGCACTAGCGGGCTTACCTACAATGAGCAGTTCTTC. This translates into CSARTSGLTYNEQFF.

The table lists this clonotype with a few counts. The rearrangement links TRBV3-1 to TRBJ2-5, with D unresolved. Germline V gene lookup returns CDR1 LGHDT and CDR2 YNNKEL (reference sequence). This CDR3 contains 16 residues. Trimming removed 3 bases at V and 5 bases at J, with 19 bases between. Here the CDR3 DNA reads TGTGCCAGCAGCCAGTGGGATCCCTCGTTAGGGGAGACCCAGTACTTC. It specifies CASSQWDPSLGETQYF.

This clonotype showed up many times. This chain uses TRBV5-1 with TRBJ1-2; D gene ambiguous. This CDR3 comprises 12 residues. The V and J ends lost 0 bases and 6 bases respectively, with 6 bases between them. The V gene's germline CDR1 is SGHRS and CDR2 YFSETQ. The chain's CDR3 is CASSLGGNGYTF. In DNA form, the CDR3 reads TGCGCCAGCAGCTTGGGAGGGAATGGCTACACCTTC. Looking up the rest from reference TRBV5-1 and TRBJ1-2 gives the full variable domain: KAGVTQTPRYLIKTRGQQVTLSCSPISGHRSVSWYQQTPGQGLQFLFEYFSETQRNKGNFPGRFSGRQFSNSRSEMNVSTLELGDSALYLCASSLGGNGYTFGSGTRLTVV.

There are many counts of this clonotype. The chain combines TRBV7-2 with TRBJ2-7; TRBD2 matches at 7 bases. V lost 5 bases, J lost 6 bases, and 4 bases stayed unmatched. CDR3 length equals 12 residues. Germline values: CDR1 SGHTA, CDR2 FQGNSA. The CDR3 reads CASSERTSEQYF. CDR3 DNA: TGTGCCAGCAGCGAGCGGACTAGCGAGCAGTACTTC.

The J gene is TRBJ1-1, the V gene TRBV20-1; D is uncertain. The CDR3 covers 22 residues. Germline values: CDR1 DFQATT, CDR2 SNEGSKA (reference sequence). The CDR3 bases are TGCAAGCCGAGTCGGGGAGGGATTCAGGATTTTACTGCCCAGGATTTGAACACTGAAGCTTTCTTT. Translating gives CKPSRGGIQDFTAQDLNTEAFF.

This clonotype was found a few times. J is TRBJ2-7 and V is TRBV9; D is possibly TRBD1 or TRBD2 (5 bases each). CDR3 length equals 14 residues. Trimming took off 4 bases at V and 2 bases at J, with 13 bases between the two ends. Germline V lookup: CDR1 SGDLS, CDR2 YYNGEE. CDR3 region: CASSSGTAPYEQYF. The CDR3 coding sequence is TGTGCCAGCAGCTCCGGGACCGCCCCCTACGAGCAGTACTTC. The variable domain in full, with the rest retrieved from reference TRBV9 and TRBJ2-7, is DSGVTQTPKHLITATGQRVTLRCSPRSGDLSVYWYQQSLDQGLQFLIQYYNGEERAKGNILERFSAQQFPDLHSELNLSSLELGDSALYFCASSSGTAPYEQYFGPGTRLTVT.

This clonotype was counted between two and nine times. The chain uses TRBV29-1 and TRBJ2-1, with 7 bases lining up with TRBD1. The V segment lost 6 bases and the J segment 6 bases; nucleotides outside the gene matches: 5. CDR1 is SQVTM, CDR2 ANQGSEA, per germline. This CDR3 is 12 amino acids long. The CDR3 loop is CSVTSGGNEQFF. The CDR3 nucleotides read TGCAGCGTCACCTCAGGGGGCAATGAGCAGTTCTTC.